The rows below give T cell receptor beta chains drawn from one sample of a study of cytomegalovirus exposure and HLA in healthy donors. The assay was immunoSEQ multiplex PCR, and TCRdb's table has in-frame clones only and misses some. The sample gives approximately 120,000 clones, around 94% of which show up once; under 1.5% is in the top ten. The specimen was PBMCs. The receptors were gathered from a woman aged 18 to 35 in good health and CMV-seronegative. The CDR3 runs from the conserved cysteine through the conserved F or W. D genes are given only for firm matches. Clone size, where shown, is once, few, many, or a class for clones that have expanded.

abundance,d_gene,v_gene,j_gene,CDR3aa,CDR3nt
-,-,TRBV5-6,TRBJ2-1,CASSLGQGTNEQFF,TGTGCCAGCAGCTTGGGGCAGGGGACCAATGAGCAGTTCTTC
-,-,TRBV4-1,TRBJ2-3,CASSQHGLSTDTQYF,TGCGCCAGCAGCCAGCATGGGCTAAGCACAGATACGCAGTATTTT
once,-,TRBV6-1,TRBJ1-3,CASSEFRGLGNTIYF,TGTGCCAGCAGTGAATTCAGGGGCCTTGGAAACACCATATATTTT
-,-,TRBV5-1,TRBJ2-3,CASFLGGATDTQYF,TGCGCCAGCTTCCTCGGCGGGGCCACAGATACGCAGTATTTT
-,-,TRBV5-4,TRBJ1-4,CASSLQEEGNEKLFF,TGTGCCAGCAGCTTGCAGGAGGAGGGGAATGAAAAACTGTTTTTT
-,-,TRBV5-1,TRBJ2-2,CASSWDGGDTGELFF,TGCGCCAGCAGCTGGGACGGAGGGGACACCGGGGAGCTGTTTTTT
once,TRBD1,TRBV28,TRBJ2-6,CASTLGGQGAFGANVLTF,TGTGCCAGCACTCTCGGGGGACAGGGGGCGTTCGGGGCCAACGTCCTGACTTTC
-,TRBD1,TRBV5-4,TRBJ1-4,CASRPEGASNEKLFF,TGTGCCAGCAGACCGGAGGGGGCATCTAATGAAAAACTGTTTTTT
-,-,TRBV9,TRBJ1-3,CASSVGIDSGNTIYF,TGTGCCAGCAGCGTAGGAATAGACTCTGGAAACACCATATATTTT
-,-,TRBV7-9,TRBJ1-1,CASSLLEGWVTEAFF,TGTGCCAGCAGCTTACTGGAGGGGTGGGTCACTGAAGCTTTCTTT
-,TRBD1,TRBV11-2,TRBJ2-2,CASSLEQGLAYYTGELFF,TGTGCCAGCAGCTTAGAACAGGGGTTAGCGTATTACACCGGGGAGCTGTTTTTT
-,TRBD1,TRBV7-3,TRBJ2-1,CASSPPGGEQFF,TGTGCCAGCAGCCCCCCAGGGGGTGAGCAGTTCTTC
-,-,TRBV28,TRBJ2-3,CASSLYTSTDTQYF,TGTGCCAGCAGCTTATATACTAGCACAGATACGCAGTATTTT
-,-,TRBV9,TRBJ1-2,CASSVVGGGYTF,TGTGCCAGCAGCGTAGTTGGGGGCGGCTACACCTTC
-,-,TRBV9,TRBJ2-5,CASSAGPLEGETQYF,TGTGCCAGCAGCGCCGGGCCCCTCGAGGGAGAGACCCAGTACTTC
-,TRBD2,TRBV30,TRBJ2-1,CAYSSGSSYNEQFF,TGTGCTTACTCCAGCGGGAGTTCCTACAATGAGCAGTTCTTC
-,-,TRBV27,TRBJ1-1,CASSLWTNTEAFF,TGTGCCAGCAGTTTATGGACAAACACTGAAGCTTTCTTT
-,-,TRBV28,TRBJ2-7,CASSSQGFNTYEQYF,TGTGCCAGCAGTTCCCAGGGGTTCAACACCTACGAGCAGTACTTC
-,TRBD2,TRBV4-1,TRBJ2-2,CASSQVGGRQGELFF,TGCGCCAGCAGCCAAGTTGGCGGGAGGCAGGGGGAGCTGTTTTTT
-,-,TRBV7-3,TRBJ2-5,CASSLGGLAELETQYF,TGTGCCAGCAGCTTAGGGGGCCTAGCGGAACTAGAGACCCAGTACTTC
-,TRBD2,TRBV18,TRBJ2-4,CASSLPPGGRAKNIQYF,TGTGCCAGCTCACTGCCCCCGGGGGGGCGAGCCAAAAACATTCAGTACTTC
-,-,TRBV27,TRBJ2-7,CASRTGGSPYEQYF,TGTGCCAGCAGGACTGGAGGGTCTCCCTACGAGCAGTACTTC
-,TRBD1,TRBV2,TRBJ2-7,CASSPTGGSSYEQYF,TGTGCCAGCAGTCCAACAGGGGGGAGCTCCTACGAGCAGTACTTC
-,-,TRBV30,TRBJ1-5,CAWSVSSNQPQHF,TGTGCCTGGAGTGTTTCAAGCAATCAGCCCCAGCATTTT
-,-,TRBV19,TRBJ1-1,CASTKGEFENTEAFF,TGTGCCAGTACAAAGGGGGAATTTGAGAACACTGAAGCTTTCTTT
-,TRBD2,TRBV19,TRBJ2-7,CATTFERGGFEQYF,TGTGCCACCACGTTCGAGCGGGGGGGCTTCGAGCAGTACTTC
-,TRBD1,TRBV5-6,TRBJ2-6,CASSLVDRAPSGANVLTF,TGTGCCAGCAGCTTGGTGGACAGGGCCCCGTCTGGGGCCAACGTCCTGACTTTC
-,-,TRBV18,TRBJ1-3,CASSTQRSSGNTIYF,TGTGCCAGCTCCACGCAGAGGAGCTCTGGAAACACCATATATTTT
once,TRBD1,TRBV5-1,TRBJ2-3,CASSLLADRGTDTQYF,TGCGCCAGCAGCTTATTAGCGGACAGGGGCACAGATACGCAGTATTTT